This entry concerns a single TCR beta chain. What it binds is unknown. V was shortened by 5 bases and J by 6 bases, with 22 bases between the two germline ends. Germline assignment: CDR1 SEHNR and CDR2 FQNEAQ (reference sequence). CDR3 length equals 17 residues. Pooled in the analysis were second doses at about 4 or about 12 weeks. These data originate in a study of T cell responses to AZD1222 COVID-19 vaccine. Study results and caveats: At baseline, seropositivity was found in only a handful of AZD1222 recipients. The donor group comprised mostly white British people and more females; the analysis possibly underestimated clonal diversity.

Data came from immunoSEQ multiplex PCR; TCRdb stores just in-frame clones and leaves some out. The profile shows 140,000 or so clones, 88% of them singletons. This TCR derives from an adult who received the AZD1222 COVID-19 vaccine. Source: peripheral blood, taken 28 days after the second AZD1222 dose. The rearrangement links TRBV7-9 to TRBJ1-4, with D possibly being TRBD1 (5 bases). DNA of the CDR3: TGTGCCAGCAGCCGACAGCGTTTCCCCAAAGAAGATGAAAAACTGTTTTTT. Amino acid sequence: CASSRQRFPKEDEKLFF.